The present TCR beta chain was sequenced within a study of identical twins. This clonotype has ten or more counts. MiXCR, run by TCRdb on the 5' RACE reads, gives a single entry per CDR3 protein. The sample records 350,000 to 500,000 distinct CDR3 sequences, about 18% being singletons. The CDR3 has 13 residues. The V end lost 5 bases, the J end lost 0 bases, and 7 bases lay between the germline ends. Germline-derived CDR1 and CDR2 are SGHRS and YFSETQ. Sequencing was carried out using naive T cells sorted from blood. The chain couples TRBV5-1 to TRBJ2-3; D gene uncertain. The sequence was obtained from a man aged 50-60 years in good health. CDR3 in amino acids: CASRETSTDTQYF. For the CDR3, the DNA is TGCGCCAGCAGGGAGACTAGCACAGATACGCAGTATTTT.